This TCR beta chain was identified in a study of blood T cell repertoires in COVID-19. Across the whole study: The United States, Italy and Spain supplied acute and convalescent COVID-19 samples. PBMCs, B-cell-depleted T cells, or T cells provided the cDNA or gDNA that made up the material.

Enrolment of Seattle patients took place during active infection, and they were followed longitudinally. Under the authors' procedure: Using reference gene primer amplification, nucleated cell counts were estimated. Method: immunoSEQ multiplex PCR; TCRdb's copy keeps in-frame clones and lacks some. V, J and clone size are taken as reported in that table, and D and trimming were inferred from the DNA itself. Among nearly 300,000 clones, around 84% were seen once, and the ten largest hold more than 1.1%. In this sample, this clone turned up once. The receptor was derived from a human donor with COVID-19, enrolled during active disease. The donor label of this sample is uncertain. The source material was peripheral blood.

The CDR3 bases are TGTGCCAGCACCGGGACAGTGGATGGGAGTGAAAAACTGTTTTTT. Its translation: CASTGTVDGSEKLFF. The chain uses TRBV6-5 and TRBJ1-4; 7 nucleotides match TRBD1. The length of the CDR3 is 15 residues. Trimming removed 7 bases from V and 7 bases from J; junction bases left unmatched: 12. CDR1 and CDR2 (germline): MNHEY, SVGAGI.